The present T cell receptor beta chain was sequenced within a study of regulatory dendritic cells for organ transplantation. Sorted T cells were CFSE-labeled and cultured 4 to 5 days with allogeneic regulatory or mature dendritic cells at 1:10. With regard to this clone: Its target is unknown.

CDR3 length: 12 residues. In germline, CDR1 is SQVTM, CDR2 ANQGSEA. Deletions cut 4 bases from V and 3 bases from J, with 9 bases between. Measured with immunoSEQ multiplex PCR; TCRdb has only the in-frame clones, and not every one. The profile shows some 18,000 clones, roughly 80% of them singletons. Sequencing was carried out using memory CD4+ T cells from blood cultured with regulatory dendritic cells. Subset denoted: CD45RO+ memory T cells. This chain connects TRBV29-1 to TRBJ1-2; D might be TRBD1 (5 bases). The source of this sequence is a human donor in good health. CDR3 sequence reads: CSVGGEHYGYTF. CDR3 nucleotides: TGCAGCGTTGGGGGGGAACACTATGGCTACACCTTC.